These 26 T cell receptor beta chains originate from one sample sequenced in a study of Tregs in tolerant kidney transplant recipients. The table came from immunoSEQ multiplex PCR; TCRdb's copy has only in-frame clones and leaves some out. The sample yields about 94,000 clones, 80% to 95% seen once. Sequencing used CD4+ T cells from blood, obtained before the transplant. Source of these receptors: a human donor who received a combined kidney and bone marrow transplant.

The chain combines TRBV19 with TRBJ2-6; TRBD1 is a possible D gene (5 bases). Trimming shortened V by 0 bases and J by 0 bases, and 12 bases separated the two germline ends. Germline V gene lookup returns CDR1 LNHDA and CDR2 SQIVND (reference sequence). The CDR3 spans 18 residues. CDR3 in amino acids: CASSIDWTKHSGANVLTF. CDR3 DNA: TGTGCCAGTAGTATAGATTGGACAAAACACTCTGGGGCCAACGTCCTGACTTTC.

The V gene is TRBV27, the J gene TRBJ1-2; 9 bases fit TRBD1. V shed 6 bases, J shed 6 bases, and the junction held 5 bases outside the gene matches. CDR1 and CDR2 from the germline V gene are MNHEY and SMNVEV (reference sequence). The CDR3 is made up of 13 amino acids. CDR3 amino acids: CASRRTGDHGYTF. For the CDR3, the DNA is TGTGCCAGCAGACGGACAGGGGACCATGGCTACACCTTC.

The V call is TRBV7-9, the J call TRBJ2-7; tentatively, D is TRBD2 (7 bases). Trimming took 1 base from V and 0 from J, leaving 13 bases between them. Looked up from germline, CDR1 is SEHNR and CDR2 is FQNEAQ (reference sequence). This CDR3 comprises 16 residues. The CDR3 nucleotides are TGTGCCAGCAGCTTAGTGCGGGGAGGGGGCTCCTACGAGCAGTACTTC. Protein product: CASSLVRGGGSYEQYF.

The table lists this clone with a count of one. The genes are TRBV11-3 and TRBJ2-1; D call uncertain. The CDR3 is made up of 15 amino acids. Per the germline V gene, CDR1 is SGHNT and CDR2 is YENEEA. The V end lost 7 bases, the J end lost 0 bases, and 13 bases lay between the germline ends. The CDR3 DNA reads TGTGCCAGCAACGAATTCACGAGCTCCTACAATGAGCAGTTCTTC. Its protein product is CASNEFTSSYNEQFF.

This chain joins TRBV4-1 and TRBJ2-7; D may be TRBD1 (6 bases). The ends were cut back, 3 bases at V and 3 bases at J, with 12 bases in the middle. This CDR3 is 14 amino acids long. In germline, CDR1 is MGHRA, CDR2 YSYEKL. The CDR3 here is CASSQVWTDYEQYF. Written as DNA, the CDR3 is TGCGCCAGCAGCCAGGTCTGGACAGACTACGAGCAGTACTTC.

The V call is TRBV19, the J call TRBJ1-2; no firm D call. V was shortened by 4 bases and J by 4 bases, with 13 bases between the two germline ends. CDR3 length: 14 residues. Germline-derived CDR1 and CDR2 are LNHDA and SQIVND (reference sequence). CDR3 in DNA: TGTGCCAGTAGTAAGGGAGGGCCGATCTATGGCTACACCTTC. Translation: CASSKGGPIYGYTF.

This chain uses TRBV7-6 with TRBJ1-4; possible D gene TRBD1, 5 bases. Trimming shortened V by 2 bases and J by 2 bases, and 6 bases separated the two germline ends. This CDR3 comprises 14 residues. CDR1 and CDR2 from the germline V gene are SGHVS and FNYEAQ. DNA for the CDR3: TGTGCCAGCAGCTTACGACAGACTAATGAAAAACTGTTTTTT. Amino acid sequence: CASSLRQTNEKLFF.

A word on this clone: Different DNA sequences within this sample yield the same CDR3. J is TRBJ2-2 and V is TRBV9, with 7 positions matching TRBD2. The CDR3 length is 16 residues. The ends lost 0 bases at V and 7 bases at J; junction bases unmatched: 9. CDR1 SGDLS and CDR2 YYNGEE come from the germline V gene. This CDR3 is CASSVGGTSVGGELFF. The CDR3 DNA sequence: TGTGCCAGCAGCGTAGGAGGAACTAGCGTCGGCGGGGAGCTGTTTTTT.

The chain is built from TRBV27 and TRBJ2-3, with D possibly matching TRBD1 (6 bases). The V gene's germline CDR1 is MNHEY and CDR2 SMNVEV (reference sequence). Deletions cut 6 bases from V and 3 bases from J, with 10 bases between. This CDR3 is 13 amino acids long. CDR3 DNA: TGTGCCAGCAGCCGGCAGGGGACAGATACGCAGTATTTT. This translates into CASSRQGTDTQYF.

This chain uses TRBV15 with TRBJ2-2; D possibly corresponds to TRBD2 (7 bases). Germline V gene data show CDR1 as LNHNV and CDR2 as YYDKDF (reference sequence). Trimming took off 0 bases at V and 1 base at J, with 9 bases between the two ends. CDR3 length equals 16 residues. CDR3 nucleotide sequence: TGTGCCACCAGCAGAGAGCGGGGGCGGAACACCGGGGAGCTGTTTTTT. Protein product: CATSRERGRNTGELFF. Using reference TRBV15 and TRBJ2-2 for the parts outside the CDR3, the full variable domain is DAMVIQNPRYQVTQFGKPVTLSCSQTLNHNVMYWYQQKSSQAPKLLFHYYDKDFNNEADTPDNFQSRRPNTSFCFLDIRSPGLGDTAMYLCATSRERGRNTGELFFGEGSRLTVL.

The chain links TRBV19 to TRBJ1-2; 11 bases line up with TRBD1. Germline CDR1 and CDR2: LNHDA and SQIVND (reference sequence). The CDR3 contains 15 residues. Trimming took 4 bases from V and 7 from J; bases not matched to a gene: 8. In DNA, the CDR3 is TGTGCCAGTAGTACTCTGGGACAGGGGGAGTTTGGCTACACCTTC. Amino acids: CASSTLGQGEFGYTF.

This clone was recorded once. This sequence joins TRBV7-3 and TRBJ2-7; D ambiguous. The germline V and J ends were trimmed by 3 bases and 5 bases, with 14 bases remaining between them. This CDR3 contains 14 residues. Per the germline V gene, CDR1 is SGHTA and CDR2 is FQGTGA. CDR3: CASSFSHAGDEQYF. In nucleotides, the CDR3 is TGTGCCAGCAGCTTTTCCCACGCAGGTGACGAGCAGTACTTC.

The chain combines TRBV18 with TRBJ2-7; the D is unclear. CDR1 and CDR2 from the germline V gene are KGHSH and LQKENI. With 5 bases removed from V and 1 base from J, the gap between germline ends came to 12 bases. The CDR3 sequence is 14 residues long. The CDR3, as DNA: TGTGCCAGCTCAACTTCGACTGATTCCTACGAGCAGTACTTC. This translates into CASSTSTDSYEQYF.

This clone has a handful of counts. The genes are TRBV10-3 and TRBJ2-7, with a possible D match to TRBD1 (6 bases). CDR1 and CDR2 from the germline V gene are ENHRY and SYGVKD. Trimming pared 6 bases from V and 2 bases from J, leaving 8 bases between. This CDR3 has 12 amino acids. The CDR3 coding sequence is TGTGCCATCAGCCGGACAGCCTACGAGCAGTACTTC. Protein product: CAISRTAYEQYF.

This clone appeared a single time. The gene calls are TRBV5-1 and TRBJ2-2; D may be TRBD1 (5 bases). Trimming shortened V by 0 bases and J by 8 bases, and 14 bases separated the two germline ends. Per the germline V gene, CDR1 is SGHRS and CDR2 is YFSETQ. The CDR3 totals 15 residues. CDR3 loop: CASSLGAGRSGELFF. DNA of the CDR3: TGCGCCAGCAGCTTGGGGGCAGGGCGTTCTGGGGAGCTGTTTTTT.

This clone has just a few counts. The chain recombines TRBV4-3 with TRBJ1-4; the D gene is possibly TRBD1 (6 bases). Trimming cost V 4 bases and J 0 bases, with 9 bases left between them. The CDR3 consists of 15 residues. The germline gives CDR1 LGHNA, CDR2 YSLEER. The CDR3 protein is CASSPRGTTNEKLFF. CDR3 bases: TGCGCCAGCAGCCCCAGGGGCACAACTAATGAAAAACTGTTTTTT.

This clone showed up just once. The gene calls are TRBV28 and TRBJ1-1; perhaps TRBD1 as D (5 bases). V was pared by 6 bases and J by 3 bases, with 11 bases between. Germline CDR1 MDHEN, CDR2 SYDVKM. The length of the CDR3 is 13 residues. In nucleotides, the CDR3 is TGTGCCAGCAGGCACACAGGTTACACTGAAGCTTTCTTT. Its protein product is CASRHTGYTEAFF.

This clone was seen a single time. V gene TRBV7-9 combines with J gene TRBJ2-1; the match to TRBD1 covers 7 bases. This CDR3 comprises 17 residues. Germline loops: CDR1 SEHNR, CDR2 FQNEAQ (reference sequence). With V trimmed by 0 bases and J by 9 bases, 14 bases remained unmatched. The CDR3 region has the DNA TGTGCCAGCAGCTTAGCGCTGCCTTGGGACAGCGACATTGAGCAGTTCTTC. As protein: CASSLALPWDSDIEQFF. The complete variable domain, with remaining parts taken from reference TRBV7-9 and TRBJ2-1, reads DTGVSQNPRHKITKRGQNVTFRCDPISEHNRLYWYRQTLGQGPEFLTYFQNEAQLEKSRLLSDRFSAERPKGSFSTLEIQRTEQGDSAMYLCASSLALPWDSDIEQFFGPGTRLTVL.

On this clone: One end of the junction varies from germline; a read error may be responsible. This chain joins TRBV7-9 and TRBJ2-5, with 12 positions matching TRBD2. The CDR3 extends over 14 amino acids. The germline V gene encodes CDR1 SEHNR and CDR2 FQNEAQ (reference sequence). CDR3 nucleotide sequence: TGTGCCAGCAGCCTAGCGGGAGGGAAAGAGACCCAGTACTTC. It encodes CASSLAGGKETQYF.

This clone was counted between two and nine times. Here the CDR3 DNA reads TGTGCCAGCTCACCACCGACAGACAATCAGCCCCAGCATTTT. It encodes CASSPPTDNQPQHF. The chain combines TRBV18 with TRBJ1-5; weak D call: TRBD1 (5 bases). In germline, CDR1 is KGHSH, CDR2 LQKENI. Trimming took off 0 bases at V and 3 bases at J, with 6 bases between the two ends. The CDR3 runs 14 residues.

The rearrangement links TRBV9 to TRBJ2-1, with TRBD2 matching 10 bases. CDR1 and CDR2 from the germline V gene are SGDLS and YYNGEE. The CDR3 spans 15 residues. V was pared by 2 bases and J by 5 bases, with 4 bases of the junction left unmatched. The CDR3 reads CASSVASGGDNEQFF. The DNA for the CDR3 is TGTGCCAGCAGCGTTGCTAGCGGGGGCGACAATGAGCAGTTCTTC.

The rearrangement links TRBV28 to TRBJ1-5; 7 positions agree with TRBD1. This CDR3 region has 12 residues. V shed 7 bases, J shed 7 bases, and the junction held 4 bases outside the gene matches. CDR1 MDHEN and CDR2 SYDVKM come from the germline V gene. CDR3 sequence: CASKAGGQPQHF. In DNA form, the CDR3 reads TGTGCCAGCAAGGCAGGGGGGCAGCCCCAGCATTTT. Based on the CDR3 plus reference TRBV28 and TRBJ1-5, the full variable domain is DVKVTQSSRYLVKRTGEKVFLECVQDMDHENMFWYRQDPGLGLRLIYFSYDVKMKEKGDIPEGYSVSREKKERFSLILESASTNQTSMYLCASKAGGQPQHFGDGTRLSIL.

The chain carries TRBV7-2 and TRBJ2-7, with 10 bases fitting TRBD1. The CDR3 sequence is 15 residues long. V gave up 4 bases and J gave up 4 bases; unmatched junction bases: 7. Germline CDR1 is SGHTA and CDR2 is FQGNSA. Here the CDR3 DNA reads TGTGCCAGCAGCTCTGACCGGGACAGGGGTTACGAGCAGTACTTC. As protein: CASSSDRDRGYEQYF.

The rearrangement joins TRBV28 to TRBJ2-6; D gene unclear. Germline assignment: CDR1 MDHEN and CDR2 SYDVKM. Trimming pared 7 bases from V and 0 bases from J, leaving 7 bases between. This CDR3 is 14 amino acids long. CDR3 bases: TGTGCCAGCATCTCCGGCTCTGGGGCCAACGTCCTGACTTTC. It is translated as CASISGSGANVLTF.

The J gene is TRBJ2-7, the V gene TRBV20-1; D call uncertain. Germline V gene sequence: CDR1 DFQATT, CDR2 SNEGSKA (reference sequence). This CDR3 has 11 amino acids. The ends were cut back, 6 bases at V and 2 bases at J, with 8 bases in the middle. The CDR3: CSAIETYEQYF. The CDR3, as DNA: TGCAGTGCAATCGAGACCTACGAGCAGTACTTC.

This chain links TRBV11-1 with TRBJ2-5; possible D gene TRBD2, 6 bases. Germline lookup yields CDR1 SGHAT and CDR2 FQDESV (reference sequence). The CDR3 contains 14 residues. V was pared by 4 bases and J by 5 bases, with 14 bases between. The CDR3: CASSSQRVEETQYF. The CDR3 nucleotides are TGTGCCAGCAGCTCCCAGCGGGTTGAGGAGACCCAGTACTTC. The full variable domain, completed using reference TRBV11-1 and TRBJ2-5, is EAEVAQSPRYKITEKSQAVAFWCDPISGHATLYWYRQILGQGPELLVQFQDESVVDDSQLPKDRFSAERLKGVDSTLKIQPAELGDSAMYLCASSSQRVEETQYFGPGTRLLVL.